This TCR beta chain was identified during a study of monozygotic twins with inflammatory bowel disease. The study's findings and limits: IBD patients exhibited fewer clonotypes shared with other individuals than healthy twins, particularly with disease activity. For IBD, no single strong associated signal or clonotype was supported. By inverse Simpson index, TCRbeta diversity was lower in IBD patients than in healthy co-twins.

A word on this clonotype: The target antigen is unknown.

Germline CDR1 reads SGHTA; CDR2 reads FQGNSA. The CDR3 loop spans 13 amino acids. After re-calling the 5' RACE reads, TCRdb lists one entry per CDR3 protein, DNA absent. Its listing shows under 130,000 distinct CDR3 sequences. The J gene is TRBJ2-7, the V gene TRBV7-2. Sequenced material: blood. The TCR originated in a human donor with ulcerative colitis or Crohn's disease, or a healthy co-twin of an affected twin (not recorded which). This chain's CDR3 is CASSLLQPYEQYF.